This T cell receptor (beta chain) was retrieved from a study of blood T cell repertoires in COVID-19. Across the study: Samples of COVID-19 (acute and convalescent) were obtained from the United States, Italy and Spain.

Per the original methods: Nucleated cell number was recorded as an estimate derived from reference gene primer amplification. The data were produced by immunoSEQ multiplex PCR, yet TCRdb's version contains in-frame clones alone and is incomplete. Clone size and V and J calls were adopted from that table, with D and trimming inferred from the DNA. The sample carries 150,000 to 200,000 clones, about 85% recorded once. Looked up from germline, CDR1 is DFQATT and CDR2 is SNEGSKA (reference sequence). V shed 6 bases and J 9 bases; nucleotides not matched to a gene: 6. The CDR3 sequence is 11 residues long.

This chain links TRBV20-1 with TRBJ2-3, with 7 bases matching TRBD1. The source material was peripheral blood. This TCR derives from a woman older than 75 with acute or convalescent COVID-19. The CDR3 loop reads CSADDRVTQYF. Here the CDR3 DNA reads TGCAGTGCGGACGACAGGGTCACGCAGTATTTT.